This T cell receptor beta chain derives from a study of regulatory T cells in long-lasting Graves disease. Study-wide points: The researchers studied only peripheral blood, not thyroid tissue. Relative to new patients (under 1,000), persistent patients exhibited greater sharing of public clonotypes (around 2,800). Gene preferences differed: TRBV28, TRBJ1-2, TRBJ2-5 in persistent cases.

CDR3-region Arm-PCR and iRepertoire HTBI primers produced the TCR beta libraries. TCRdb independently ran MiXCR on the multiplex PCR reads; one entry per CDR3 protein. The table records about 540,000 distinct CDR3 sequences, approximately 12% of them present only once. From germline, CDR1 is KGHSH and CDR2 LQKENI. V was cut by 10 bases and J by 4 bases, with 16 bases left in between. This CDR3 spans 13 amino acids. A single count supports this clonotype. Its antigen is as yet unknown. Given a much more abundant clone one base away, this may be a read error. The sample's time point: newly diagnosed GD, antithyroid drugs for less than 3 months. Construction of the TCR library relied on RNA isolated from PBMCs. The same specimen was also included in a second study, on T cells in Graves' hyperthyroidism and ophthalmopathy.

This sequence joins TRBV18 and TRBJ2-5; D may be TRBD1 (6 bases). The TCR was taken from a man aged 25-40 years with Graves disease. Sample: peripheral blood mononuclear cells (PBMCs), taken at new diagnosis, from a patient treated with antithyroid drugs. The CDR3 protein is CANQGPSSETQYF. The CDR3 nucleotides are TGTGCCAACCAGGGGCCCTCGTCAGAGACCCAGTACTTC.